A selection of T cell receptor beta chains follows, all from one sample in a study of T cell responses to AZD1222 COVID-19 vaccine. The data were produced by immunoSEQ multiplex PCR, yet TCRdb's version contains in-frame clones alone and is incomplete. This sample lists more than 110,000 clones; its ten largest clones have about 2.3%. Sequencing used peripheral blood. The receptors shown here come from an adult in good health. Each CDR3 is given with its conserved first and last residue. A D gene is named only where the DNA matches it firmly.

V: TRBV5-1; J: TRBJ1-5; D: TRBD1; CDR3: CASSATPGGGNQPQHF; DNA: TGCGCCAGCAGCGCTACCCCAGGGGGTGGGAATCAGCCCCAGCATTTT
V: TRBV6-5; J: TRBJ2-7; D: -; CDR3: CASSYLGHPYF; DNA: TGTGCCAGCAGTTACCTGGGACATCCGTACTTC
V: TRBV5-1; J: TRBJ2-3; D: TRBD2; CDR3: CATSHGGGAEDTQYF; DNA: TGCGCCACCTCCCATGGCGGGGGGGCGGAAGATACGCAGTATTTT
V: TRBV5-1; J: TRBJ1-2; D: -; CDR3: CASSSSFSGDGYTF; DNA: TGCGCCAGCAGTAGTAGTTTCTCGGGGGACGGCTACACCTTC
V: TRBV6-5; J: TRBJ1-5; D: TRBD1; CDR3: CASSSLARGAHQPQHF; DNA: TGTGCCAGCAGTTCCCTCGCCAGGGGGGCCCATCAGCCCCAGCATTTT
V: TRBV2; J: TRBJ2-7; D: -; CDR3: CASSSLEAFEQYF; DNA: TGTGCCAGCAGTAGTCTAGAGGCTTTCGAGCAGTACTTC
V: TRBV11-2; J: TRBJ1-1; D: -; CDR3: CASSPERGREAFF; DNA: TGTGCCAGCAGCCCCGAACGGGGGAGGGAAGCTTTCTTT
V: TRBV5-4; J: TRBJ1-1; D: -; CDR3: CASREPGPENTEAFF; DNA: TGTGCCAGCAGAGAACCGGGGCCCGAAAACACTGAAGCTTTCTTT
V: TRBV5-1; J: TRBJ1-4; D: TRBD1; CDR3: CASSLGTGGNEKLFF; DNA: TGCGCCAGCAGCTTGGGGACAGGGGGAAATGAAAAACTGTTTTTT
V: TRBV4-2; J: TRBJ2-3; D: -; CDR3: CASSQAGDSVITDTQYF; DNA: TGTGCCAGCAGCCAAGCCGGGGACTCTGTGATCACAGATACGCAGTATTTT
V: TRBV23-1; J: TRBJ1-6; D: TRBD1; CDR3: CASSPPKQGSSYNSPLHF; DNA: TGCGCCAGCAGTCCGCCTAAACAGGGGAGCTCCTATAATTCACCCCTCCACTTT
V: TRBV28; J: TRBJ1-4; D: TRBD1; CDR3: CASSLDRGDEKLFF; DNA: TGTGCCAGCAGCTTGGACAGGGGGGATGAAAAACTGTTTTTT
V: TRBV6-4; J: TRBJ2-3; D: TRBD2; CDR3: CASSDSNIPLAGLSVTDTQYF; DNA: TGTGCCAGCAGTGACTCAAATATACCGCTAGCGGGCCTAAGCGTCACAGATACGCAGTATTTT
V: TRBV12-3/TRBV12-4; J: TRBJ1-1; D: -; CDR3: CASGDTEAFF; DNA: TGTGCCTCAGGGGACACTGAAGCTTTCTTT
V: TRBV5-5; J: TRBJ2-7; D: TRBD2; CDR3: CASSFSGAVSYEQYF; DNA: TGTGCCAGCAGCTTTAGCGGGGCAGTTTCCTACGAGCAGTACTTC
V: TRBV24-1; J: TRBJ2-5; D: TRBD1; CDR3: CATSDLPRTGGGETQYF; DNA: TGTGCCACCAGTGATTTACCCCGGACAGGGGGCGGAGAGACCCAGTACTTC
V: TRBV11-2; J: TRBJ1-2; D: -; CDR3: CASSSSGGNGYTF; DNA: TGTGCCAGCAGCTCCTCGGGGGGGAATGGCTACACCTTC
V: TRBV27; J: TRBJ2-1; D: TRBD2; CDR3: CASSLLAGLADNEQFF; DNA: TGTGCCAGCAGTTTGTTGGCGGGACTAGCGGACAATGAGCAGTTCTTC
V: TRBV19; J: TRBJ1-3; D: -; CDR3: CATQPLNSGNTIYF; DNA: TGTGCCACCCAACCCCTGAACTCTGGAAACACCATATATTTT
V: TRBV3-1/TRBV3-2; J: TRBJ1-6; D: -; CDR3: CASSHGSTLHF; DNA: TGTGCCAGCAGCCATGGTTCCACCCTCCACTTT
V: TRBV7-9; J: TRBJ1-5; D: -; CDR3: CASSLESLGSNQPQHF; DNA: TGTGCCAGCAGCTTAGAGAGTTTGGGTAGCAATCAGCCCCAGCATTTT
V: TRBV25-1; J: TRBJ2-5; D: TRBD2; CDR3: CASSATSGGPEETQYF; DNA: TGTGCCAGCAGTGCCACTAGCGGCGGCCCGGAAGAGACCCAGTACTTC
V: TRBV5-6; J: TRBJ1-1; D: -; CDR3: CASSDDTTEAFF; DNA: TGTGCCAGCAGCGACGACACCACTGAAGCTTTCTTT
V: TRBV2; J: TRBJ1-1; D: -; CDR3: CASRLLRGGRDTEAFF; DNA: TGTGCCAGCAGACTCTTAAGGGGAGGGAGGGACACTGAAGCTTTCTTT
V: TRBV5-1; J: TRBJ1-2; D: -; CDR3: CASSQDSYGYTF; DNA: TGCGCCAGCAGCCAGGACAGTTATGGCTACACCTTC
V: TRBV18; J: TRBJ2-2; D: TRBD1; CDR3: CASSPTGIPGNTGELFF; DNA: TGTGCCAGCTCACCGACAGGGATCCCCGGGAACACCGGGGAGCTGTTTTTT
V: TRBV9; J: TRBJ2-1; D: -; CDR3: CASSVGGREIDEQFF; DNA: TGTGCCAGCAGCGTAGGGGGCCGGGAGATCGATGAGCAGTTCTTC
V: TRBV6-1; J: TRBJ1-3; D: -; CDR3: CASSEGGFSGNTIYF; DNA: TGTGCCAGCAGCGAAGGGGGGTTCTCTGGAAACACCATATATTTT
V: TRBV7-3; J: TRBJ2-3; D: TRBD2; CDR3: CASSLMGLEEDTQYF; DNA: TGTGCCAGCAGCTTAATGGGACTAGAGGAAGATACGCAGTATTTT
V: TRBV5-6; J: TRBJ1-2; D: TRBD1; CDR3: CASSLGSAGGQRNYGYTF; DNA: TGTGCCAGCAGCTTGGGGTCGGCAGGGGGCCAAAGAAACTATGGCTACACCTTC
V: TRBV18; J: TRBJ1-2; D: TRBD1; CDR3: CASSPRDRAATF; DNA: TGTGCCAGCTCACCTAGGGACAGGGCGGCCACCTTC
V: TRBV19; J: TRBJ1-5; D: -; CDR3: CASRNQGNSNQPQHF; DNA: TGTGCCAGTAGAAATCAGGGTAATAGCAATCAGCCCCAGCATTTT
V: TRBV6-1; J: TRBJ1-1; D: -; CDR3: CASSEIWGWTEAFF; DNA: TGTGCCAGCAGTGAAATATGGGGGTGGACTGAAGCTTTCTTT